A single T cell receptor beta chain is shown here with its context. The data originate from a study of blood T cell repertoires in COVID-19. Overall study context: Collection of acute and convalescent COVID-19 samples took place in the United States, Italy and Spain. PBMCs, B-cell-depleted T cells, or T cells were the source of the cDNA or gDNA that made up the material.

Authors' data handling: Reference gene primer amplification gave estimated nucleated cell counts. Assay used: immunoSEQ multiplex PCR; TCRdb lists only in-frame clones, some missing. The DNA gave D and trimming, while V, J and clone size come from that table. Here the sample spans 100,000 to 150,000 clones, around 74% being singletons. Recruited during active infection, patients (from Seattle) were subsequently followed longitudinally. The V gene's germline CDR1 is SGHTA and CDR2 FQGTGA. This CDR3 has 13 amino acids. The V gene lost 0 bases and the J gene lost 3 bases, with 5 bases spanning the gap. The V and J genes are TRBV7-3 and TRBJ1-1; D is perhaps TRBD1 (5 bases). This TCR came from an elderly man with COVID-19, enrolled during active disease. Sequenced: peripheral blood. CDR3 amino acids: CASSLTGDTEAFF. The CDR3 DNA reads TGTGCCAGCAGCTTAACAGGGGACACTGAAGCTTTCTTT.